This T cell receptor beta chain came from a study of cytomegalovirus exposure and HLA in healthy donors. Findings of the study overall: Immune exposure information comprised only CMV serostatus.

V dropped 8 bases and J dropped 6; count of bases not matched to a gene: 1. Germline V gene data show CDR1 as MNHEY and CDR2 as SMNVEV (reference sequence). The CDR3 is 10 residues long. In the case of this clone: Its cognate antigen is unknown.

Researchers ran the PCR with 60 Vbeta and 13 Jbeta primers. Produced via immunoSEQ multiplex PCR; TCRdb's table is partial and in-frame only. The sample has approximately 190,000 clones. This TCR was sampled from a boy younger than 18 in good health and CMV-seronegative. The sequencing sample was made of PBMCs. The V and J genes are TRBV27 and TRBJ2-7, with 7 bases fitting TRBD2. The CDR3 nucleotides are TGTGCCAGCGGGAGGGGCGAGCAGTACTTC. Amino acids: CASGRGEQYF.